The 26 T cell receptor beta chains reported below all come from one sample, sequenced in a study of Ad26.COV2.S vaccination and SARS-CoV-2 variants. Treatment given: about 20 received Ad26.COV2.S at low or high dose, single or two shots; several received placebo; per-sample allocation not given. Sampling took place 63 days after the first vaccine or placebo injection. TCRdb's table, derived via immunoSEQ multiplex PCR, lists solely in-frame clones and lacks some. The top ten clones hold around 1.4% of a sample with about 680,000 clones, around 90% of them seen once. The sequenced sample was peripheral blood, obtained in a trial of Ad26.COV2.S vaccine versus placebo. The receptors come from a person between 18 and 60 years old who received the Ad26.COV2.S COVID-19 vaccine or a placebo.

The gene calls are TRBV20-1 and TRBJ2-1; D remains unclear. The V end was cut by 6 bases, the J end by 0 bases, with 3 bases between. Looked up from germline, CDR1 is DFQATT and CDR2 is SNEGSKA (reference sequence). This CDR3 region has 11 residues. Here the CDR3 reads CSAFSYNEQFF. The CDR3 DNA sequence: TGCAGTGCCTTCTCCTACAATGAGCAGTTCTTC.

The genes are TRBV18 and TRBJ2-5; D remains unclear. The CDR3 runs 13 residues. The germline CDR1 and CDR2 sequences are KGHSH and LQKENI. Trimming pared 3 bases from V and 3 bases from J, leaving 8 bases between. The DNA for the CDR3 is TGTGCCAGCTCACCGGACCTAGAAGAGACCCAGTACTTC. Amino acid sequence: CASSPDLEETQYF.

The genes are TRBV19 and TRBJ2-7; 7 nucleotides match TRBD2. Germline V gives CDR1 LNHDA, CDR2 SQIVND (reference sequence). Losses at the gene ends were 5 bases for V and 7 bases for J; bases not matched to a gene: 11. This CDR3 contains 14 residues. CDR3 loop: CASSVSGTTREQYF. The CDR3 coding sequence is TGTGCCAGTAGTGTCTCCGGGACTACGAGAGAGCAGTACTTC.

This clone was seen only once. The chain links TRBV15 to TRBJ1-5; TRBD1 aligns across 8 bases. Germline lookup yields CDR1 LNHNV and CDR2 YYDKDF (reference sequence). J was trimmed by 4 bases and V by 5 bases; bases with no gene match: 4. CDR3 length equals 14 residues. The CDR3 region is CATSATGGNQPQHF. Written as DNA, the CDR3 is TGTGCCACCAGCGCTACAGGGGGGAATCAGCCCCAGCATTTT.

CDR3 residues: CASSQEGQRGNTIYF. CDR3 DNA: TGTGCCAGCAGCCAAGAAGGGCAGAGAGGAAACACCATATATTTT. The chain has TRBV3-1 (or the pseudogene TRBV3-2) and TRBJ1-3; D uncertain. Germline-derived CDR1 and CDR2 are LGHDT and YNNKEL (reference sequence). This CDR3 has 15 residues. V lost 0 bases to trimming and J lost 4 bases, with 10 bases between them.

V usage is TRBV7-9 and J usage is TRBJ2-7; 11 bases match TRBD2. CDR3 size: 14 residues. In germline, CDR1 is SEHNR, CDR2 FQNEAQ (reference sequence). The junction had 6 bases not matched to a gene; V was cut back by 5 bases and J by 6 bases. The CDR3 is CASSLPGLAAEQYF. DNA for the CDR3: TGTGCCAGCAGCCTTCCGGGACTAGCGGCCGAGCAGTACTTC.

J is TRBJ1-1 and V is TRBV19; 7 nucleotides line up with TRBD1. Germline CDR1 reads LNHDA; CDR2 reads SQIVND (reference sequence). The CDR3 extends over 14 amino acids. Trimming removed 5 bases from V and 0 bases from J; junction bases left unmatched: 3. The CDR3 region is CASSVDRVNTEAFF. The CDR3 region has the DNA TGTGCCAGTAGTGTCGACAGGGTGAACACTGAAGCTTTCTTT.

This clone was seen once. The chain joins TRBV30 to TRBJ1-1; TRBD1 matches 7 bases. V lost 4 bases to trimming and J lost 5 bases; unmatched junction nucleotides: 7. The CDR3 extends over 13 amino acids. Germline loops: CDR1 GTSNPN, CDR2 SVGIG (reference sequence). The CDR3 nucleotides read TGTGCCTGGAAGGAGGGGGCGCGGACTGAAGCTTTCTTT. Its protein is CAWKEGARTEAFF. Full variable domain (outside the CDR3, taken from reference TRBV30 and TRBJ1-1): SQTIHQWPATLVQPVGSPLSLECTVEGTSNPNLYWYRQAAGRGLQLLFYSVGIGQISSEVPQNLSASRPQDRQFILSSKKLLLSDSGFYLCAWKEGARTEAFFGQGTRLTVV.

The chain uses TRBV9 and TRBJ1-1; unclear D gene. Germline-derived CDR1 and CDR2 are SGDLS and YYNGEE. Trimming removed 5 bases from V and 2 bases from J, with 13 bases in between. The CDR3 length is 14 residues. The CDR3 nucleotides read TGTGCCAGCAGTCCGAGGGAGCCCAACACTGAAGCTTTCTTT. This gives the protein CASSPREPNTEAFF.

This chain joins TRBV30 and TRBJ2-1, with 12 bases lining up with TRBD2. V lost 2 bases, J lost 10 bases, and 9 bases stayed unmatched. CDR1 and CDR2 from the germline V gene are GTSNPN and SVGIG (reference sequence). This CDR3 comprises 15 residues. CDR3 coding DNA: TGTGCCTGGAGTTGGGGGCTAGCGGGAGGGGAGGAGCAGTTCTTC. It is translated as CAWSWGLAGGEEQFF.

In DNA, the CDR3 is TGTGCCAGCAGTCAGACGGTGAACACTGAAGCTTTCTTT. Amino acids: CASSQTVNTEAFF. The V gene is TRBV5-8, the J gene TRBJ1-1; D gene uncertain. Germline CDR1 is SGHTS and CDR2 is YDEGEE. V shed 5 bases and J shed 0 bases, with 8 bases lying between them. The CDR3 spans 13 residues.

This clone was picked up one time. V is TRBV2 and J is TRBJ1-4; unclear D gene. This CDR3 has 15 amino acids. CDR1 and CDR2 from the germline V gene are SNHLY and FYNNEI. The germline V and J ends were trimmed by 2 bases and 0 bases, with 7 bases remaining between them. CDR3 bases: TGTGCCAGCAGTGAAACAGCAGCAACTAATGAAAAACTGTTTTTT. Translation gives CASSETAATNEKLFF.

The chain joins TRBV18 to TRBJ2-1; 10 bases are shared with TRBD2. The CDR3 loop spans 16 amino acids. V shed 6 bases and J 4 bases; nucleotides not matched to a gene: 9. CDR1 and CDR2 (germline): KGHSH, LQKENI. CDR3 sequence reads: CASSPIAGGPYNEQFF. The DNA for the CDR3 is TGTGCCAGCTCCCCCATAGCGGGGGGACCTTACAATGAGCAGTTCTTC.

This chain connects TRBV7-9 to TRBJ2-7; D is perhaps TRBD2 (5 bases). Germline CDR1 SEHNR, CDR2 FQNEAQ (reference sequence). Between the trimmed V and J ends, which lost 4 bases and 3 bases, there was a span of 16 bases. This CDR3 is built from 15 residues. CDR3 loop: CASSSGLDEGYEQYF. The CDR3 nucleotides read TGTGCCAGCAGCTCCGGATTGGATGAGGGCTACGAGCAGTACTTC.

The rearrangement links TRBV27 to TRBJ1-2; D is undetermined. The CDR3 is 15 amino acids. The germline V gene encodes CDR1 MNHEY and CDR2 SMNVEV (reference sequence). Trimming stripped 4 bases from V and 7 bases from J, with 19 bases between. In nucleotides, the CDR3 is TGTGCCAGCAGTTCCAAACAGCCCCTACTTTTTGGCTACACCTTC. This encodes CASSSKQPLLFGYTF.

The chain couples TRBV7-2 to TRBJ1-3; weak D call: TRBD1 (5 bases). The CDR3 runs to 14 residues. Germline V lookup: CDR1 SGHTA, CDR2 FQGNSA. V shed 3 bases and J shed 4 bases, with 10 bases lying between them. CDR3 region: CASSFGAAGNTIYF. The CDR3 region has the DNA TGTGCCAGCAGCTTCGGGGCAGCCGGAAACACCATATATTTT.

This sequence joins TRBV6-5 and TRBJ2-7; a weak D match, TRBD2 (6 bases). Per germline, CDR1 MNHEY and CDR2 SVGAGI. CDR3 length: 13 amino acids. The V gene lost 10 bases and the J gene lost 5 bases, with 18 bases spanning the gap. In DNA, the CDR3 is TGTGCCACTCACGAAAGCGGGCGCCACGAGCAGTACTTC. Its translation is CATHESGRHEQYF.

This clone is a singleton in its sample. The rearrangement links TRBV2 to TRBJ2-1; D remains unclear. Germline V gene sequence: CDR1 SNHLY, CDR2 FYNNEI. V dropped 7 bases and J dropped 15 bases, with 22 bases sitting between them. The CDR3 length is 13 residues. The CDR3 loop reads CASTPGLFPMPFF. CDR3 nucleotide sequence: TGTGCCAGCACTCCCGGTCTTTTCCCTATGCCGTTCTTC.

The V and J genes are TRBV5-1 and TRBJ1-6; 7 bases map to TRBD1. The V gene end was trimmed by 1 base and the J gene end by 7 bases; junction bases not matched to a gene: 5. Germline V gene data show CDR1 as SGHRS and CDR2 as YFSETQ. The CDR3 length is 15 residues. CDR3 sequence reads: CASSLTTGENSPLHF. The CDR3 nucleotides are TGCGCCAGCAGCTTGACTACAGGGGAAAATTCACCCCTCCACTTT.

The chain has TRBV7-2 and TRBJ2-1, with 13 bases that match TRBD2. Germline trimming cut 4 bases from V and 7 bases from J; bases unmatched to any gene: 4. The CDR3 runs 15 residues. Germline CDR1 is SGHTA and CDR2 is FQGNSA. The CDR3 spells CASSWRTSGSNEQFF. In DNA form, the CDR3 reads TGTGCCAGCAGCTGGAGGACTAGCGGGAGTAATGAGCAGTTCTTC.

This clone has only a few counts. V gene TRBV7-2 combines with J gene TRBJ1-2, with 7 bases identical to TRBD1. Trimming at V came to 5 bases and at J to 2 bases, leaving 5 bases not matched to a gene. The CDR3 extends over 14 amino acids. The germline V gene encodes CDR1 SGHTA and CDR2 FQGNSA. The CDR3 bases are TGTGCCAGCAGCCCCGGGACAGTGAACTATGGCTACACCTTC. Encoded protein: CASSPGTVNYGYTF. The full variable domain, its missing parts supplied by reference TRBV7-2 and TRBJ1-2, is GAGVSQSPSNKVTEKGKDVELRCDPISGHTALYWYRQSLGQGLEFLIYFQGNSAPDKSGLPSDRFSAERTGGSVSTLTIQRTQQEDSAVYLCASSPGTVNYGYTFGSGTRLTVV.

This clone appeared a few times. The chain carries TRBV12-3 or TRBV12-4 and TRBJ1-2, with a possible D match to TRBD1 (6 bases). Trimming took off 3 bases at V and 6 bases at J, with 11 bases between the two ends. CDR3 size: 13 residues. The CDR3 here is CASSLGGLDGYTF. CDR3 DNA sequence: TGTGCCAGCAGTTTGGGGGGGCTGGATGGCTACACCTTC.

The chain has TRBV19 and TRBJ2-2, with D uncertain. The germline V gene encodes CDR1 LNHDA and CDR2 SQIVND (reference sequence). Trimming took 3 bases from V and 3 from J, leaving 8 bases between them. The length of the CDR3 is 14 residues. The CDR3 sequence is CASSIRLYTGELFF. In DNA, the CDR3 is TGTGCCAGTAGTATCAGATTATACACCGGGGAGCTGTTTTTT.

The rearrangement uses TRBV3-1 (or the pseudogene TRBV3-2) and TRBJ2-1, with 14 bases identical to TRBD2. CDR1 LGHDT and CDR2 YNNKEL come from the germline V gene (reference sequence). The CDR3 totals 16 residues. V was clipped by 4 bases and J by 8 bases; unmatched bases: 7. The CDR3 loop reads CASSPRLAGGPYEQFF. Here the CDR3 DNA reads TGTGCCAGCAGCCCGAGACTAGCGGGGGGGCCCTATGAGCAGTTCTTC.

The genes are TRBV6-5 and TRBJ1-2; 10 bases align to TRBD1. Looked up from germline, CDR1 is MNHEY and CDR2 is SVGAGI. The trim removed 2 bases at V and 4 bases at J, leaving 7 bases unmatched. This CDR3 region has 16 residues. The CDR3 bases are TGTGCCAGCAGTTACGGGACAGGGGCAACGGTCTATGGCTACACCTTC. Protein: CASSYGTGATVYGYTF.

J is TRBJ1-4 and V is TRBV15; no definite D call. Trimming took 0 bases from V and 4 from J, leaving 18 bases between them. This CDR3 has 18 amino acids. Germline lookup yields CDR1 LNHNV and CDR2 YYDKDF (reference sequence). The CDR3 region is CATSRDPKGVSLNEKLFF. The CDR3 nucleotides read TGTGCCACCAGCAGAGATCCTAAGGGAGTCTCACTTAATGAAAAACTGTTTTTT.